This record concerns one TCR beta chain sequence. The antigen remains undetermined. The J segment lost 3 bases and the V segment lost 6 bases, leaving 9 bases of the junction unmatched. The CDR3 totals 15 residues. The germline V gene encodes CDR1 SNHLY and CDR2 FYNNEI. The sample comes from a study of cytomegalovirus exposure and HLA in healthy donors. Findings of the study overall: According to a later analysis, TCR clusters from the first cohort tended to co-occur in the 110 or so validation repertoires. In vitro testing confirmed three CMV-associated chains as specific for CMV antigens.

The table came from immunoSEQ multiplex PCR; TCRdb's copy has only in-frame clones and leaves some out. In the table there are some 240,000 clones, over 65% of which are singletons. This clonotype was obtained from a woman aged 18-35 years in good health and CMV-seronegative. Sample: PBMCs. The chain links TRBV2 to TRBJ2-3, with 7 bases that match TRBD2. CDR3 loop: CASRGRAWGTDTQYF. CDR3 in DNA: TGTGCCAGCAGGGGGAGGGCTTGGGGTACAGATACGCAGTATTTT.